The 19 T cell receptor beta chains presented below share a single source sample, sequenced in a study of neoadjuvant anti-PD-1 for oral cavity cancer. The data were produced by immunoSEQ multiplex PCR, yet TCRdb's version contains in-frame clones alone and is incomplete. Among roughly 23,000 clones listed, 35% to 55% were seen once. Sample time point: after neoadjuvant nivolumab, at surgical resection. The material was tumor tissue, obtained after nivolumab (anti-PD-1) treatment. The receptors were gathered from a person between 40 and 85 years old with oral cavity squamous cell carcinoma.

The V gene is TRBV11-2, the J gene TRBJ1-3; D gene ambiguous. The germline CDR1 and CDR2 sequences are SGHAT and FQNNGV. The CDR3 extends over 15 amino acids. Trimming left V 0 bases short and J 0 bases short, with 6 bases between. The CDR3, as DNA: TGTGCCAGCAGCTTAGACGGTAGCTCTGGAAACACCATATATTTT. Translation: CASSLDGSSGNTIYF.

This clone was seen repeatedly, ten times or more. The chain employs TRBV2 and TRBJ1-1, with 12 bases identical to TRBD1. The CDR3 has 16 amino acids. J gave up 1 base and V 5 bases, and 5 bases lay outside the gene matches. CDR1 and CDR2 from the germline V gene are SNHLY and FYNNEI. CDR3 bases: TGTGCCAGCAGTTATCGGGGACAGGGGGCGAACACTGAAGCTTTCTTT. Protein product: CASSYRGQGANTEAFF.

This clone appeared many times. This chain joins TRBV14 and TRBJ2-4, with D perhaps matching TRBD2 (6 bases). This CDR3 spans 15 amino acids. Germline V gene data show CDR1 as SGHDN and CDR2 as FVKESK. Trimming left V 4 bases short and J 6 bases short, with 16 bases between. The DNA of the CDR3 is TGTGCCAGCAGCCGGGCGGGGCAGGGTAGAAACATTCAGTACTTC. Protein: CASSRAGQGRNIQYF.

This clone was observed a few times. The rearrangement links TRBV6-5 to TRBJ1-6; 7 bases fit TRBD1. J was trimmed by 10 bases and V by 4 bases; bases with no gene match: 7. The CDR3 covers 14 residues. The germline V gene has CDR1 MNHEY and CDR2 SVGAGI. Written as DNA, the CDR3 is TGTGCCAGCAGTTCGCGGGACAGCAAATCACCCCTCCACTTT. Translation gives CASSSRDSKSPLHF.

This clone has a count of ten or more. The CDR3 DNA follows: TGTGCCAGCAGCTCGGGACAGGTCAATCAGCCCCAGCATTTT. Translated: CASSSGQVNQPQHF. The V call is TRBV7-6, the J call TRBJ1-5; 8 bases fit TRBD1. Germline CDR1 reads SGHVS; CDR2 reads FNYEAQ. V gave up 4 bases and J gave up 3 bases; unmatched junction bases: 2. This CDR3 is 14 amino acids long.

V is TRBV7-9 and J is TRBJ2-7; the match to TRBD1 covers 9 bases. The CDR3 consists of 15 residues. Germline V gene data show CDR1 as SEHNR and CDR2 as FQNEAQ (reference sequence). The V and J ends lost 7 bases and 4 bases, in that order; junction bases with no gene match: 11. The chain's CDR3 is CASTPLGTGWYEQYF. The DNA of the CDR3 is TGTGCCAGCACCCCATTGGGGACAGGGTGGTACGAGCAGTACTTC.

CDR3 protein: CASSLEGRSYTF. Here the CDR3 DNA reads TGTGCCAGCAGCTTAGAGGGAAGGAGCTACACCTTC. The chain uses TRBV7-6 and TRBJ1-2, with D unresolved. The V gene's germline CDR1 is SGHVS and CDR2 FNYEAQ. This CDR3 is 12 amino acids long. Trimming cost V 1 base and J 9 bases, with 9 bases left between them.

In this sample, this clone turned up a few times. The chain recombines TRBV18 with TRBJ2-3, with D unresolved. Trimming took off 1 base at V and 3 bases at J, with 5 bases between the two ends. Germline CDR1 reads KGHSH; CDR2 reads LQKENI. This CDR3 spans 13 amino acids. CDR3 nucleotides: TGTGCCAGCTCACCACTGATTACAGATACGCAGTATTTT. Its protein product is CASSPLITDTQYF.

The V call is TRBV30, the J call TRBJ2-7, with 8 bases matching TRBD1. Losses at the gene ends were 3 bases for V and 7 bases for J; bases not matched to a gene: 14. Germline CDR1 and CDR2: GTSNPN and SVGIG (reference sequence). The CDR3 covers 15 residues. The CDR3 DNA reads as TGTGCCTGGAGGACTCCGGGACAGGTACTTTCGGAGCAGTACTTC. Translation: CAWRTPGQVLSEQYF. Variable domain in full (rest from reference TRBV30 and TRBJ2-7): SQTIHQWPATLVQPVGSPLSLECTVEGTSNPNLYWYRQAAGRGLQLLFYSVGIGQISSEVPQNLSASRPQDRQFILSSKKLLLSDSGFYLCAWRTPGQVLSEQYFGPGTRLTVT.

This chain uses TRBV5-1 with TRBJ2-5, with TRBD2 matching over 11 bases. The CDR3 has 16 amino acids. CDR1 is SGHRS and CDR2 is YFSETQ in the germline V gene. Unmatched junction bases numbered 8, after V lost 4 bases and J lost 3 bases. The CDR3 nucleotides are TGCGCCAGCAGCATGGGCCTACTAGCGGGGGAAGAGACCCAGTACTTC. Amino acids: CASSMGLLAGEETQYF.

The J gene is TRBJ2-3, the V gene TRBV4-1; 11 bases align to TRBD1. Germline V gives CDR1 MGHRA, CDR2 YSYEKL. The CDR3 spans 18 residues. V shed 0 bases and J 3 bases; nucleotides not matched to a gene: 8. CDR3 in DNA: TGCGCCAGCAGCCAAGAGGTTTTCGGACAGGGGGCGACAGATACGCAGTATTTT. As protein: CASSQEVFGQGATDTQYF.

This clone came up many times. This chain links TRBV11-2 with TRBJ2-7, with D unresolved. In germline, CDR1 is SGHAT, CDR2 FQNNGV. V lost 5 bases, J lost 3 bases, and 11 bases lay in between. The CDR3 contains 13 residues. The CDR3 spells CASSASPDYEQYF. The CDR3 nucleotides read TGTGCCAGCAGCGCGTCCCCGGACTACGAGCAGTACTTC.

The chain employs TRBV4-3 and TRBJ2-5, with TRBD2 as a possible D gene (6 bases). Trimming took 0 bases from V and 2 from J, leaving 10 bases between them. The CDR3 has 15 amino acids. The V gene's germline CDR1 is LGHNA and CDR2 YSLEER. The CDR3 sequence: CASSQETSRQETQYF. CDR3 DNA sequence: TGCGCCAGCAGCCAAGAGACTAGTAGGCAAGAGACCCAGTACTTC.

The rearrangement joins TRBV7-8 to TRBJ1-5, with a tentative D call TRBD1 (5 bases). The CDR3 sequence is 16 residues long. Germline CDR1 is SGHVS and CDR2 is FQNEAQ. V was clipped by 1 base and J by 4 bases, with 14 bases between them. The CDR3 loop reads CASSLGGGTGNQPQHF. The CDR3 DNA sequence: TGTGCCAGCAGCTTAGGGGGGGGTACCGGGAATCAGCCCCAGCATTTT.

The J gene is TRBJ2-1, the V gene TRBV4-3; D perhaps matches TRBD2 (6 bases). CDR3 length: 18 residues. Germline-derived CDR1 and CDR2 are LGHNA and YSLEER. V lost 4 bases, J lost 1 base, and 20 bases lay in between. The CDR3 is CASSPTSPFVGSYNEQFF. The CDR3 nucleotides read TGCGCCAGCAGCCCCACTAGCCCTTTTGTCGGGTCCTACAATGAGCAGTTCTTC.

This clone came up many times. The gene calls are TRBV5-5 and TRBJ1-1; tentatively, D is TRBD1 (6 bases). CDR1 SGHKS and CDR2 YYEKEE come from the germline V gene (reference sequence). This CDR3 region has 15 residues. Trimming removed 4 bases at V and 3 bases at J, with 16 bases between. This chain's CDR3 is CASSTRQVADTEAFF. The CDR3 DNA sequence: TGTGCCAGCAGCACTCGACAGGTTGCGGACACTGAAGCTTTCTTT.

J is TRBJ1-6 and V is TRBV4-3, with D unresolved. Trimming shortened V by 4 bases and J by 7 bases, and 11 bases separated the two germline ends. Germline CDR1 LGHNA, CDR2 YSLEER. This CDR3 contains 14 residues. The CDR3 spells CASSPRVANSPLHF. CDR3 DNA sequence: TGCGCCAGCAGCCCTCGGGTAGCGAATTCACCCCTCCACTTT.

V and J are TRBV4-3 and TRBJ1-2; a possible D gene is TRBD1 (6 bases). The CDR3 covers 16 residues. Trimming stripped 3 bases from V and 6 bases from J, with 20 bases between. Germline V CDR1 and CDR2: LGHNA, YSLEER. The CDR3 protein is CASSHTGQLNVHGYTF. The CDR3 DNA reads as TGCGCCAGCAGCCATACTGGACAGCTGAACGTTCATGGCTACACCTTC.

This chain links TRBV2 with TRBJ1-6, with 8 bases lining up with TRBD1. Losses at the gene ends were 8 bases for V and 6 bases for J; bases not matched to a gene: 9. Germline V gene lookup returns CDR1 SNHLY and CDR2 FYNNEI. The CDR3 has 15 residues. Here the CDR3 reads CASAARGRVNSPLHF. The CDR3 coding sequence is TGTGCCAGCGCGGCCAGGGGGCGCGTTAATTCACCCCTCCACTTT.